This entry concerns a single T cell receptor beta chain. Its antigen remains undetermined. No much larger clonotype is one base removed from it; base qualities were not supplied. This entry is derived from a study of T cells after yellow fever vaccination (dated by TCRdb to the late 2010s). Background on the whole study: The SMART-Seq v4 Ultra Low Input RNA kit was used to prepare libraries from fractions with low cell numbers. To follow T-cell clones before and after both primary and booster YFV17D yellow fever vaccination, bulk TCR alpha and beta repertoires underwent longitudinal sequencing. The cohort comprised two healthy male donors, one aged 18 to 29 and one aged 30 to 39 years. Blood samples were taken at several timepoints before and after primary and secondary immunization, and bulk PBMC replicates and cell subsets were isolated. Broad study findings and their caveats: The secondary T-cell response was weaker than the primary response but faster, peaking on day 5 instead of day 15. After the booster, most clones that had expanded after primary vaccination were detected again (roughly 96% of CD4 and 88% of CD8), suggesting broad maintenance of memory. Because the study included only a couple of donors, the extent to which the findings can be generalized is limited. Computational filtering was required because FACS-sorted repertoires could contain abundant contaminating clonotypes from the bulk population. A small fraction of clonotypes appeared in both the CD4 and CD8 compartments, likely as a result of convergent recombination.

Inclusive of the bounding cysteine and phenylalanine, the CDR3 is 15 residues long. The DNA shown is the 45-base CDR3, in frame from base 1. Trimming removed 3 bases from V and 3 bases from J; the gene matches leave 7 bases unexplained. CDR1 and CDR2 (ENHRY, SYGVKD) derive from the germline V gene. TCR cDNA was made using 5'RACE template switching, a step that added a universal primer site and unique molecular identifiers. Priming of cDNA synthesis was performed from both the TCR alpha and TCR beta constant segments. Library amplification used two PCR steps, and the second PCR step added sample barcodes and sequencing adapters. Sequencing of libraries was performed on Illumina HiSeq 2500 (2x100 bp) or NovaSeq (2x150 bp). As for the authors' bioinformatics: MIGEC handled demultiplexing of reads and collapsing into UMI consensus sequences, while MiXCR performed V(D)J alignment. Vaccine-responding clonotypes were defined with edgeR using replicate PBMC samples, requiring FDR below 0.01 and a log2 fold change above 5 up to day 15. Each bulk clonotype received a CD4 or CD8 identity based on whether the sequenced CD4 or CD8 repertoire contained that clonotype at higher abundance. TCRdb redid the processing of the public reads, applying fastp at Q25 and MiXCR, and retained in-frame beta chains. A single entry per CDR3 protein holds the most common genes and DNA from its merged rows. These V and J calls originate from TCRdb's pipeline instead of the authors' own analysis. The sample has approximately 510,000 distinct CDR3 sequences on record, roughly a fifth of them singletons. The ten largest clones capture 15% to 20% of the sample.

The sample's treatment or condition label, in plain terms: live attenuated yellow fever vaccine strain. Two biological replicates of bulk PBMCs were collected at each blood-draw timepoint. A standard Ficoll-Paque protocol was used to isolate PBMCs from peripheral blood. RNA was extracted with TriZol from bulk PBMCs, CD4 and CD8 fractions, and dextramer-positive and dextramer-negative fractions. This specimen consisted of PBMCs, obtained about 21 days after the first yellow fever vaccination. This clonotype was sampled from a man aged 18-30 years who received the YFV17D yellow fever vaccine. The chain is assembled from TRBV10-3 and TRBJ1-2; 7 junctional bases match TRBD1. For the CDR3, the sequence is CAISESGGRDYGYTF. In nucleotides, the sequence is TGTGCCATCAGTGAATCAGGGGGACGAGACTATGGCTACACCTTC.